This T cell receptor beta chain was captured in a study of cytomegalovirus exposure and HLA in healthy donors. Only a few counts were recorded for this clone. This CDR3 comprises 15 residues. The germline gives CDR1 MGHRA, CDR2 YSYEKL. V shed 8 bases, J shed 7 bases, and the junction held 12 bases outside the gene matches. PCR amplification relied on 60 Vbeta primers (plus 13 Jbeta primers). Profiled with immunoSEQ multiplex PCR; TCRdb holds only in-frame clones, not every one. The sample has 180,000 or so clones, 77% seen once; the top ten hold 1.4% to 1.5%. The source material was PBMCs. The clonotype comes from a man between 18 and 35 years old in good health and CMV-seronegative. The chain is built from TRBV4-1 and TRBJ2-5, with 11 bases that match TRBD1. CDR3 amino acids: CASSRGQGGDRTQYF. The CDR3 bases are TGCGCCAGCTCGCGGGGACAGGGGGGCGACAGGACCCAGTACTTC.